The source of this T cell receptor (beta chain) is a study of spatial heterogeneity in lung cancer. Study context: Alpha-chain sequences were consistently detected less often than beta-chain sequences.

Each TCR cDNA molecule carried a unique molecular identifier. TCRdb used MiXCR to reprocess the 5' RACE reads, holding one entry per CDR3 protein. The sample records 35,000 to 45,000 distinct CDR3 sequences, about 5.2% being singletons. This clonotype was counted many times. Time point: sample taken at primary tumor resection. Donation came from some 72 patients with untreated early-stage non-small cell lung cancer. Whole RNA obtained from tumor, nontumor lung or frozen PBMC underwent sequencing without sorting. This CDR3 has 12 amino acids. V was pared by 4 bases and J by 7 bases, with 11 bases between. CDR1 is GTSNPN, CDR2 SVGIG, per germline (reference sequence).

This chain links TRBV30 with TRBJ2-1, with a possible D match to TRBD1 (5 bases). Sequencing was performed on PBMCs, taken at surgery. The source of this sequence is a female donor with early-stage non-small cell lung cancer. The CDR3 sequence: CAWNRGLNEQFF. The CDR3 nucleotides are TGTGCCTGGAATAGGGGCCTGAATGAGCAGTTCTTC.